This TCR beta chain was recovered during a study of T cell repertoires in cytomegalovirus infection. Study background: Indications came from public TCR beta signatures; they pointed to CMV infection and to a matching HLA type.

Study observations and caveats: HLA-C-restricted TCR beta clonotypes specific for CMV led the ex vivo response. Cumulative frequency of public TCR beta families picked out carriers of CMV plus the relevant HLA.

Via MiXCR, TCRdb re-called the reads, giving one row per CDR3 protein. The sample shows about 310,000 distinct CDR3 sequences, about 9.1% of them seen only once. This clonotype was recorded a few times. Its antigen is not known. The CDR3 is 13 residues long. The ends lost 8 bases at V and 3 bases at J; junction bases unmatched: 5. Germline V gives CDR1 LGHDT, CDR2 YNNKEL (reference sequence). This sequence was found in a human donor in good health (CMV status not recorded). Some clones in this sample may be carry-over from other donors' samples. The rearrangement links TRBV3-1 to TRBJ2-7; TRBD2 matches 9 bases. Sequencing was done on a sample of PBMCs. In nucleotides, the CDR3 is TGTGCCAGCCGTCTAGCGGGGAACTACGAGCAGTACTTC. This encodes CASRLAGNYEQYF.